These 24 T cell receptor beta chains share one sample of origin, sequenced in a study of blood T cell repertoires in COVID-19 (dated by TCRdb to about 2020). The library was obtained by the immunoSEQ multiplex PCR assay. TCRdb carries this immuneACCESS record with in-frame sequences only. Its versions omit some clonotypes, under half of them owing to an unresolved V gene in the studies checked, with the rest unexplained. Here the sample has 200,000 to 250,000 clones; roughly 90% occur a single time. Clones ranked in the top ten supply around 2.6% of the sample. The sequencing input was PBMCs or T cells enriched from blood (not recorded which). These receptors originate from a woman aged 25 to 39 who had recovered from COVID-19.

The chain uses TRBV6-2 or TRBV6-3 and TRBJ2-5, with a tentative D call TRBD1 (6 bases). The V end was cut by 2 bases, the J end by 4 bases, with 11 bases between. The CDR3 length is 14 residues. Germline CDR1 reads MNHEY; CDR2 reads SVGEGT. CDR3 residues: CASSYLQGSETQYF. DNA for the CDR3: TGTGCCAGCAGTTACCTTCAGGGGTCAGAGACCCAGTACTTC.

This chain links TRBV4-2 with TRBJ2-1, with 10 bases matching TRBD2. Germline CDR1 and CDR2: LGHNA and YNFKEQ. The J segment lost 6 bases and the V segment lost 2 bases, leaving 4 bases of the junction unmatched. This CDR3 is built from 15 residues. CDR3 protein: CASSQSAGGRNEQFF. The CDR3 coding sequence is TGTGCCAGCAGCCAATCAGCGGGGGGGCGCAATGAGCAGTTCTTC.

The chain recombines TRBV7-2 with TRBJ2-7; D ambiguous. Germline CDR1 and CDR2: SGHTA and FQGNSA. The germline V and J ends were trimmed by 1 base and 3 bases, with 10 bases remaining between them. This CDR3 comprises 14 residues. As DNA, the CDR3 is TGTGCCAGCAGCTTAGTATGGCAGATCTACGAGCAGTACTTC. Translation gives CASSLVWQIYEQYF.

The V and J genes are TRBV7-5 and TRBJ1-6. TRBV7-5 represents a pseudogene. The CDR3 is 15 amino acids. CDR3 loop: CARSLRLQHNSPLHF. CDR3 DNA: TGTGCCAGAAGCTTAAGACTGCAGCATAATTCACCCCTCCACTTT.

The rearrangement links TRBV11-2 to TRBJ2-5, with D possibly TRBD1 on 6 matching bases. CDR1 and CDR2 from the germline V gene are SGHAT and FQNNGV. V was pared by 1 base and J by 0 bases, with 12 bases between. The CDR3 is made up of 16 amino acids. The CDR3 reads CASSLGDTWYQETQYF. CDR3 coding DNA: TGTGCCAGCAGCTTAGGGGACACCTGGTACCAAGAGACCCAGTACTTC.

The chain carries TRBV6-5 and TRBJ1-5; D gene ambiguous. This CDR3 has 15 amino acids. The germline V and J ends were trimmed by 6 bases and 8 bases, with 20 bases remaining between them. The germline V gene has CDR1 MNHEY and CDR2 SVGAGI. The CDR3 here is CASSLRGVGEEPQHF. Written as DNA, the CDR3 is TGTGCCAGCAGCCTCCGGGGAGTCGGTGAGGAGCCCCAGCATTTT.

The CDR3 DNA reads TGCGCCAGCAGCCATGCGGGGGGAGAGACCCAGTACTTC. This encodes CASSHAGGETQYF. The chain employs TRBV4-3 and TRBJ2-5, with TRBD2 matching 8 bases. The CDR3 is 13 residues long. Germline CDR1 and CDR2: LGHNA and YSLEER. V dropped 3 bases and J dropped 4; count of bases not matched to a gene: 1.

This rearrangement joins TRBV15 to TRBJ2-7; 9 positions match TRBD1. This CDR3 region has 15 residues. The germline CDR1 and CDR2 sequences are LNHNV and YYDKDF (reference sequence). With V trimmed by 2 bases and J by 3 bases, 5 bases remained unmatched. CDR3 protein: CATSRRTGALYEQYF. The CDR3 region has the DNA TGTGCCACCAGCAGACGGACAGGGGCTCTCTACGAGCAGTACTTC.

The chain carries TRBV10-3 and TRBJ1-5, with 9 bases aligning to TRBD1. Losses at the gene ends were 8 bases for V and 4 bases for J; bases not matched to a gene: 0. Germline CDR1 ENHRY, CDR2 SYGVKD. The CDR3 runs 12 residues. The CDR3 loop is CAIGQGNQPQHF. CDR3 bases: TGTGCCATCGGACAGGGGAATCAGCCCCAGCATTTT.

This rearrangement joins TRBV6-1 to TRBJ2-2, with a weak D call TRBD1 (5 bases). Trimming took 3 bases from V and 7 from J, leaving 18 bases between them. Germline V gives CDR1 MNHNS, CDR2 SASEGT. This CDR3 spans 16 amino acids. In nucleotides, the CDR3 is TGTGCCAGCAGTGATAAGGGGCGCAGAATTAGCGGGGAGCTGTTTTTT. Protein: CASSDKGRRISGELFF.

The chain's CDR3 is CASSPIGGQPQHF. For the CDR3, the DNA is TGTGCCAGCAGCCCGATCGGTGGTCAGCCCCAGCATTTT. This chain connects TRBV7-2 to TRBJ1-5; D gene uncertain. V gave up 5 bases and J gave up 6 bases, with 11 bases separating them. Germline CDR1 SGHTA, CDR2 FQGNSA. The CDR3 is 13 residues long. The full variable domain, its missing parts supplied by reference TRBV7-2 and TRBJ1-5, is GAGVSQSPSNKVTEKGKDVELRCDPISGHTALYWYRQSLGQGLEFLIYFQGNSAPDKSGLPSDRFSAERTGGSVSTLTIQRTQQEDSAVYLCASSPIGGQPQHFGDGTRLSIL.

The chain combines TRBV10-1 with TRBJ1-6, with 10 bases lining up with TRBD1. The germline V gene encodes CDR1 WNHNN and CDR2 SYGVQD (reference sequence). Unmatched junction bases numbered 5, after V lost 5 bases and J lost 10 bases. The CDR3 consists of 14 residues. The CDR3 bases are TGCGCCAGCAGTTGGGGACAGGGGTCATCACCCCTCCACTTT. It specifies CASSWGQGSSPLHF.

The V gene is TRBV7-9, the J gene TRBJ1-5; 7 bases align to TRBD1. Germline-derived CDR1 and CDR2 are SEHNR and FQNEAQ (reference sequence). Trimming removed 6 bases from V and 5 bases from J; junction bases left unmatched: 10. This CDR3 has 15 residues. The chain's CDR3 is CASSSDRDGHQPQHF. The CDR3, as DNA: TGTGCCAGCAGTTCCGACAGGGACGGACATCAGCCCCAGCATTTT.

Written as DNA, the CDR3 is TGTGCCAGCAATGTCAGGTGGCTCTATGGCTACACCTTC. This codes for CASNVRWLYGYTF. The V and J genes are TRBV28 and TRBJ1-2, with D uncertain. Germline V lookup: CDR1 MDHEN, CDR2 SYDVKM. V gave up 7 bases and J gave up 4 bases, with 13 bases separating them. CDR3 length: 13 residues.

This chain links TRBV7-3 with TRBJ2-5, with D possibly matching TRBD2 (5 bases). Deletions cut 9 bases from V and 5 bases from J, with 16 bases between. Germline V gene lookup returns CDR1 SGHTA and CDR2 FQGTGA. The CDR3 extends over 13 amino acids. The CDR3 nucleotides are TGTGCCAGTGCCCGGGGTAGGAGGGAGACCCAGTACTTC. It yields the protein CASARGRRETQYF.

V gene TRBV7-2 combines with J gene TRBJ2-3, with 8 bases aligning to TRBD2. The junction had 16 bases not matched to a gene; V was cut back by 5 bases and J by 6 bases. Germline CDR1 is SGHTA and CDR2 is FQGNSA. The CDR3 contains 17 residues. The chain's CDR3 is CASSPSLGGAGDDTQYF. DNA of the CDR3: TGTGCCAGCAGCCCCTCCTTGGGGGGAGCGGGGGACGATACGCAGTATTTT.

The genes are TRBV11-2 and TRBJ2-2; D unclear. CDR3 size: 18 residues. V gave up 3 bases and J gave up 3 bases, with 20 bases separating them. The germline gives CDR1 SGHAT, CDR2 FQNNGV. DNA for the CDR3: TGTGCCAGCAGCTTTTTTGGGCTCAAAACCTTAGACACCGGGGAGCTGTTTTTT. It translates to CASSFFGLKTLDTGELFF.

The chain uses TRBV9 and TRBJ2-5, with a tentative D call TRBD1 (7 bases). CDR1 and CDR2 (germline): SGDLS, YYNGEE. CDR3 size: 17 residues. The V gene lost 3 bases and the J gene lost 5 bases, with 23 bases spanning the gap. The CDR3 region has the DNA TGTGCCAGCAGCGCTGTGGAGGGGGCCGCTGGATTTGAGACCCAGTACTTC. Encoded protein: CASSAVEGAAGFETQYF.

The chain carries TRBV15 and TRBJ2-5; 8 bases line up with TRBD2. The CDR3 extends over 16 amino acids. Germline assignment: CDR1 LNHNV and CDR2 YYDKDF (reference sequence). The J segment lost 2 bases and the V segment lost 5 bases, leaving 10 bases of the junction unmatched. The CDR3 nucleotides are TGTGCCACCAGCGGCTTTCTCGGGGGGGGACAAGAGACCCAGTACTTC. Protein: CATSGFLGGGQETQYF.

The V gene is TRBV5-5, the J gene TRBJ1-2, with D unresolved. The CDR3 consists of 16 residues. The V and J ends lost 0 bases and 1 base respectively, with 13 bases between them. Germline loops: CDR1 SGHKS, CDR2 YYEKEE (reference sequence). The CDR3 sequence is CASSLGRLASNYGYTF. The CDR3 region has the DNA TGTGCCAGCAGCTTGGGAAGGTTAGCGAGTAACTATGGCTACACCTTC.

The chain couples TRBV5-6 to TRBJ2-2; unclear D gene. The CDR3 consists of 14 residues. Germline V gene sequence: CDR1 SGHDT, CDR2 YYEEEE. Trimming shortened V by 6 bases and J by 2 bases, and 11 bases separated the two germline ends. This chain's CDR3 is CASTVNLNTGELFF. For the CDR3, the DNA is TGTGCCAGCACAGTGAATTTAAACACCGGGGAGCTGTTTTTT.

V and J are TRBV7-3 and TRBJ2-7; 10 nucleotides agree with TRBD2. V was clipped by 3 bases and J by 2 bases; unmatched bases: 4. Germline V CDR1 and CDR2: SGHTA, FQGTGA. The CDR3 sequence is 15 residues long. CDR3 DNA: TGTGCCAGCAGCTTCCTAGCGGGGGACGCCTACGAGCAGTACTTC. Encoded protein: CASSFLAGDAYEQYF. The entire variable domain, with the rest obtained from reference TRBV7-3 and TRBJ2-7, is as follows: GAGVSQTPSNKVTEKGKYVELRCDPISGHTALYWYRQSLGQGPEFLIYFQGTGAADDSGLPNDRFFAVRPEGSVSTLKIQRTERGDSAVYLCASSFLAGDAYEQYFGPGTRLTVT.

This clone came up a few times. V gene TRBV5-4 combines with J gene TRBJ1-2, with D hard to call. The V and J ends lost 3 bases and 0 bases respectively, with 9 bases between them. The CDR3 extends over 14 amino acids. The germline V gene encodes CDR1 SGHNT and CDR2 YYREEE (reference sequence). CDR3 bases: TGTGCCAGCAGCTCCCAACAAACTAACTATGGCTACACCTTC. It translates to CASSSQQTNYGYTF.

V usage is TRBV18 and J usage is TRBJ2-1, with 13 bases aligning to TRBD2. Germline V lookup: CDR1 KGHSH, CDR2 LQKENI. This CDR3 has 18 amino acids. V shed 3 bases and J 6 bases; nucleotides not matched to a gene: 11. The CDR3 bases are TGTGCCAGCTCACCTCGGACTAGCGGGGGCCTTGGCGGCAATGAGCAGTTCTTC. Amino acid sequence: CASSPRTSGGLGGNEQFF. The full variable domain, in which reference TRBV18 and TRBJ2-1 provide the parts outside the CDR3, is NAGVMQNPRHLVRRRGQEARLRCSPMKGHSHVYWYRQLPEEGLKFMVYLQKENIIDESGMPKERFSAEFPKEGPSILRIQQVVRGDSAAYFCASSPRTSGGLGGNEQFFGPGTRLTVL.